These 23 T cell receptor beta chains originate from one sample sequenced in a study of shared T cell receptors in the human thymus. Sequencing used immunoSEQ multiplex PCR; TCRdb keeps in-frame clones, though not all of them. Counted here are hundreds of thousands of clones, around 87% occurring once; the ten biggest clones make up roughly 0.0087%. The data also belong to a second study, concerning human thymus T cells.

Source material: thymocytes. Receptor source: a boy younger than two with a congenital heart defect.

The gene calls are TRBV25-1 and TRBJ2-3; possible D gene TRBD2, 6 bases. Germline V gene data show CDR1 as MGHDK and CDR2 as SYGVNS. V dropped 4 bases and J dropped 4 bases, with 18 bases sitting between them. The CDR3 is 16 amino acids. The DNA of the CDR3 is TGTGCCAGCAGTGGAGAGGGTTGGAGGGAATCAGATACGCAGTATTTT. Translation gives CASSGEGWRESDTQYF.

In the case of this clone: The junction does not match germline at one end; this may be a read error. The genes are TRBV6-1 and TRBJ1-4; D is possibly TRBD1 (6 bases). From germline, CDR1 is MNHNS and CDR2 SASEGT. This CDR3 is built from 11 residues. As DNA, the CDR3 is TGTGCCGGACGAGAAAGGACAGCCCGGATTTTT. Translating it yields CAGRERTARIF.

V is TRBV4-3 and J is TRBJ2-3, with TRBD1 matching over 7 bases. V lost 3 bases, J lost 2 bases, and 17 bases stayed unmatched. CDR3 length: 19 amino acids. Per germline, CDR1 LGHNA and CDR2 YSLEER. The CDR3 DNA is TGCGCCAGCAGCCACACCGGGACAGCGAGCCAGGTTGCCACAGATACGCAGTATTTT. Translated, it gives CASSHTGTASQVATDTQYF.

The rearrangement joins TRBV6-5 to TRBJ1-5, with a possible D match to TRBD1 (5 bases). Trimming cost V 6 bases and J 10 bases, with 16 bases left between them. Germline-derived CDR1 and CDR2 are MNHEY and SVGAGI. This CDR3 is 13 amino acids long. The CDR3 is CASSRTGGGPQHF. The CDR3 coding sequence is TGTGCCAGCAGCAGAACGGGGGGAGGACCCCAGCATTTT.

This clone has a handful of counts. At the DNA level, this CDR3 is encoded by other sequences in the same sample as well. J is TRBJ2-7 and V is TRBV28, with D possibly TRBD1 on 6 matching bases. V was pared by 2 bases and J by 3 bases, with 8 bases between. This CDR3 is 13 amino acids long. Germline loops: CDR1 MDHEN, CDR2 SYDVKM. The CDR3 loop is CASSLGQLYEQYF. The CDR3 region has the DNA TGTGCCAGCAGTTTAGGACAGCTCTACGAGCAGTACTTC.

V gene TRBV2 combines with J gene TRBJ2-7; no clear D gene. Germline V gives CDR1 SNHLY, CDR2 FYNNEI. V was cut by 2 bases and J by 1 base, with 18 bases left in between. CDR3 length: 17 amino acids. CDR3 sequence: CASSEPPWRLESYEQYF. CDR3 bases: TGTGCCAGCAGTGAACCCCCATGGCGGCTAGAATCCTACGAGCAGTACTTC.

In this sample, this clone turned up once. The rearrangement links TRBV25-1 to TRBJ1-2; TRBD1 agrees at 9 bases. Germline V gene lookup returns CDR1 MGHDK and CDR2 SYGVNS. The CDR3 has 16 residues. The trim removed 3 bases at V and 3 bases at J, leaving 8 bases unmatched. The CDR3 region is CASSEGTGPLYYGYTF. In DNA, the CDR3 is TGTGCCAGCAGTGAGGGGACAGGGCCCCTCTACTATGGCTACACCTTC.

This chain links TRBV28 with TRBJ2-1; tentative D call: TRBD2 (5 bases). In germline, CDR1 is MDHEN, CDR2 SYDVKM. The CDR3 spans 14 residues. V was cut by 8 bases and J by 8 bases, with 19 bases left in between. The CDR3 sequence: CASGNYGSGDEQFF. In DNA, the CDR3 is TGTGCCAGCGGGAACTATGGATCCGGGGATGAGCAGTTCTTC.

The chain has TRBV5-1 and TRBJ1-2; 7 nucleotides match TRBD1. This CDR3 spans 17 amino acids. Per germline, CDR1 SGHRS and CDR2 YFSETQ. With 4 bases clipped from V and 8 bases from J, the junction kept 20 bases outside the gene matches. The CDR3 sequence: CASSLGQEELQLCGYTF. CDR3 DNA: TGCGCCAGCAGCCTCGGACAGGAGGAACTACAACTATGCGGCTACACCTTC.

This chain joins TRBV28 and TRBJ2-7; 9 bases map to TRBD1. J lost 3 bases, V lost 6 bases, and 3 bases had no gene match. The germline V gene encodes CDR1 MDHEN and CDR2 SYDVKM. The CDR3 totals 13 residues. Written as DNA, the CDR3 is TGTGCCAGCAGGGGGACAGGGAACTACGAGCAGTACTTC. This codes for CASRGTGNYEQYF. The full variable domain, with the rest looked up from reference TRBV28 and TRBJ2-7, is DVKVTQSSRYLVKRTGEKVFLECVQDMDHENMFWYRQDPGLGLRLIYFSYDVKMKEKGDIPEGYSVSREKKERFSLILESASTNQTSMYLCASRGTGNYEQYFGPGTRLTVT.

This rearrangement joins TRBV5-6 to TRBJ1-2; tentative D call: TRBD1 (5 bases). Germline V gene sequence: CDR1 SGHDT, CDR2 YYEEEE. The CDR3 runs 14 residues. Trimming cost V 6 bases and J 4 bases, with 16 bases left between them. CDR3 in DNA: TGTGCCAGCAAAAAACTACAGGAAACCTATGGCTACACCTTC. Its translation is CASKKLQETYGYTF.

This chain connects TRBV27 to TRBJ2-2; 7 nucleotides align to TRBD2. Unmatched junction bases numbered 10, after V lost 6 bases and J lost 6 bases. Germline assignment: CDR1 MNHEY and CDR2 SMNVEV (reference sequence). This CDR3 comprises 15 residues. The CDR3 DNA reads TGTGCCAGCAGGCCCTCGGGACTACGGGCCGGGGAGCTGTTTTTT. Amino acid sequence: CASRPSGLRAGELFF.

The chain carries TRBV7-2 and TRBJ2-1; 11 bases agree with TRBD2. CDR3 length: 19 amino acids. The V gene end was trimmed by 2 bases and the J gene end by 0 bases; junction bases not matched to a gene: 9. CDR1 SGHTA and CDR2 FQGNSA come from the germline V gene. In nucleotides, the CDR3 is TGTGCCAGCAGCTTAAAGGACAGGGGACTAGCGGACTCCTACAATGAGCAGTTCTTC. It yields the protein CASSLKDRGLADSYNEQFF.

The gene calls are TRBV11-2 and TRBJ1-1, with 10 bases fitting TRBD1. V lost 0 bases to trimming and J lost 5 bases; unmatched junction nucleotides: 9. Germline lookup yields CDR1 SGHAT and CDR2 FQNNGV. The CDR3 length is 17 residues. Written as DNA, the CDR3 is TGTGCCAGCAGCTTAGATCAGGACAGGGGGAGTGGGACTGAAGCTTTCTTT. Translation: CASSLDQDRGSGTEAFF.

The chain recombines TRBV21-1 with TRBJ1-1; TRBD1 reflects the table's D call only, with no check against the DNA. TRBV21-1 is designated a pseudogene. This CDR3 comprises 15 residues. The CDR3 DNA reads TGTGCCAGCAGCAAACCCAGGGTGATGAACACTGAAGCTTTCTTT. Residues: CASSKPRVMNTEAFF.

The rearrangement joins TRBV5-6 to TRBJ2-5; 10 bases fit TRBD2. Germline V gene data show CDR1 as SGHDT and CDR2 as YYEEEE. V lost 0 bases and J lost 4; bases outside the gene matches: 9. The CDR3 totals 17 residues. The CDR3 here is CASSLAEERGGPETQYF. DNA of the CDR3: TGTGCCAGCAGCTTGGCCGAAGAGCGGGGGGGCCCAGAGACCCAGTACTTC.

This rearrangement joins TRBV5-1 to TRBJ2-7, with D tentatively TRBD1 (5 bases). The CDR3 totals 15 residues. Trimming took off 2 bases at V and 5 bases at J, with 17 bases between the two ends. Germline V lookup: CDR1 SGHRS, CDR2 YFSETQ. The CDR3 sequence is CASSFCGAGCHEQYF. CDR3 coding DNA: TGCGCCAGCAGCTTTTGTGGGGCAGGGTGCCACGAGCAGTACTTC.

This chain connects TRBV10-3 to TRBJ1-1, with TRBD1 matching over 8 bases. Trimming removed 6 bases from V and 1 base from J; junction bases left unmatched: 10. Germline-derived CDR1 and CDR2 are ENHRY and SYGVKD. The CDR3 is made up of 16 amino acids. The CDR3 bases are TGTGCCATCAGCCAGCGACCGACAGGGGCGAACACTGAAGCTTTCTTT. Amino acids: CAISQRPTGANTEAFF.

The chain carries TRBV28 and TRBJ2-7; D is undetermined. The V end lost 3 bases, the J end lost 5 bases, and 8 bases lay between the germline ends. The germline gives CDR1 MDHEN, CDR2 SYDVKM. This CDR3 region has 12 residues. CDR3 nucleotide sequence: TGTGCCAGCAGTTTGTCATCCCACGAGCAGTACTTC. Translated, it gives CASSLSSHEQYF.

DNA of the CDR3: TGTGCCAGCAGCTTCGGGGGAGGACAGGGACCCTACGAGCAGTACTTC. The encoded protein is CASSFGGGQGPYEQYF. This rearrangement joins TRBV11-2 to TRBJ2-7, with 8 bases identical to TRBD1. Germline CDR1 reads SGHAT; CDR2 reads FQNNGV. The V and J ends lost 3 bases and 2 bases, in that order; junction bases with no gene match: 9. The CDR3 consists of 16 residues.

The chain combines TRBV19 with TRBJ2-7; 11 bases map to TRBD2. After removal of 5 bases from V and 4 bases from J, the junction contained 10 bases not matched to a gene. The CDR3 is made up of 16 amino acids. The germline CDR1 and CDR2 sequences are LNHDA and SQIVND (reference sequence). The CDR3 loop is CASSGRPSGRRYEQYF. The CDR3, as DNA: TGTGCCAGTAGTGGGCGGCCTAGCGGGAGGAGGTACGAGCAGTACTTC.

V is TRBV5-1 and J is TRBJ2-1; possibly TRBD1 for D (6 bases). Per the germline V gene, CDR1 is SGHRS and CDR2 is YFSETQ. CDR3 length: 14 amino acids. The V end lost 4 bases, the J end lost 8 bases, and 16 bases lay between the germline ends. The CDR3 bases are TGCGCCAGCAGCATCCGGACAGTGGGTGATGAGCAGTTCTTC. Its protein product is CASSIRTVGDEQFF.

This chain connects TRBV7-2 to TRBJ2-7, with 9 bases identical to TRBD2. The CDR3 consists of 19 residues. Germline-derived CDR1 and CDR2 are SGHTA and FQGNSA. After removal of 2 bases from V and 1 base from J, the junction contained 15 bases not matched to a gene. This CDR3 reads CASSLTSAPSGRPSYEQYF. CDR3 bases: TGTGCCAGCAGCTTAACCTCGGCCCCCAGCGGGAGGCCATCCTACGAGCAGTACTTC.